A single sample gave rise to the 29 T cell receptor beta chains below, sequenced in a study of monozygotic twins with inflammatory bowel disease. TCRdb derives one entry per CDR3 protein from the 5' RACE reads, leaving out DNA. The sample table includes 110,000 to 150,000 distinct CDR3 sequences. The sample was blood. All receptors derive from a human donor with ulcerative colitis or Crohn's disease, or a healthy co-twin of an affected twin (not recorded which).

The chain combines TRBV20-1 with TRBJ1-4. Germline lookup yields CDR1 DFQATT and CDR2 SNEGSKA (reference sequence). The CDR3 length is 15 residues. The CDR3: CSARDGSEGDEKLFF.

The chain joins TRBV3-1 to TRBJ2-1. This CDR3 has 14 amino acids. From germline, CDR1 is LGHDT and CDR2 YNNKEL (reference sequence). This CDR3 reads CASSHELEYNEQFF.

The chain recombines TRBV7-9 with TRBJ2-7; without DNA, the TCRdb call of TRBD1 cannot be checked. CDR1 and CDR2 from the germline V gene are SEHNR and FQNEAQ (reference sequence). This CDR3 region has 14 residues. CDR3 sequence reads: CASSLGAGSGEQYF.

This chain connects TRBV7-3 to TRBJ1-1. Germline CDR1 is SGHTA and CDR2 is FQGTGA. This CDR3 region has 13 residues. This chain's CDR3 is CASSTRDNTEAFF.

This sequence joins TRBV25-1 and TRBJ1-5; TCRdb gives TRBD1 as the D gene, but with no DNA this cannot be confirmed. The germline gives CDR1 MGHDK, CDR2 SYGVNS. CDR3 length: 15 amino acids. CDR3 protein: CASSGGTVEDQPQHF.

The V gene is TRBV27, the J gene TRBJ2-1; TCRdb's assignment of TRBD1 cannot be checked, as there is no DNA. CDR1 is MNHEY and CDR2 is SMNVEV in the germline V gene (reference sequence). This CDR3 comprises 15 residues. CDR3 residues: CASTIQGAYYNEQFF.

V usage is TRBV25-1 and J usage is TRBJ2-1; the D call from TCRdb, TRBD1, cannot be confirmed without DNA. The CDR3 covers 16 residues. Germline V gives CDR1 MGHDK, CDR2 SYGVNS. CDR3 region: CASSDPGGATYNEQFF.

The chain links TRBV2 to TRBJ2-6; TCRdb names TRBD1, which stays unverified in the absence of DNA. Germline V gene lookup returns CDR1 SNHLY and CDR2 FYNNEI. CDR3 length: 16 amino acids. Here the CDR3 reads CANQGQGTPGANVLTF.

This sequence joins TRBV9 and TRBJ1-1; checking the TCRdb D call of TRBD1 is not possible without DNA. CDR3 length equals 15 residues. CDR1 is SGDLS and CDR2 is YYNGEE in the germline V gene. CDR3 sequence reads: CASSGDRGMNTEAFF. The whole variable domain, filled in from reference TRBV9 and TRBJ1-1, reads DSGVTQTPKHLITATGQRVTLRCSPRSGDLSVYWYQQSLDQGLQFLIQYYNGEERAKGNILERFSAQQFPDLHSELNLSSLELGDSALYFCASSGDRGMNTEAFFGQGTRLTVV.

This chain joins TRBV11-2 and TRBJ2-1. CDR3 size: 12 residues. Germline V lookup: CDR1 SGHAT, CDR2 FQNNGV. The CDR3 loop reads CASSFPYNEQFF.

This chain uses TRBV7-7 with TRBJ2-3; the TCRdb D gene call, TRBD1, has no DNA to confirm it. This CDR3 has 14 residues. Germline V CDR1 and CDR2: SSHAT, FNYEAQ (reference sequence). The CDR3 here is CASSPDSSTDTQYF.

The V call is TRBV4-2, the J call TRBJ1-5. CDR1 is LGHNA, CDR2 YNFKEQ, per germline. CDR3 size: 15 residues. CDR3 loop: CASSHHGDANQPQHF.

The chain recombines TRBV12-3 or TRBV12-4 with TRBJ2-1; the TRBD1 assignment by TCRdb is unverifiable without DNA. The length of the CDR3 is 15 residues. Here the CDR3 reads CASSPLTSSYNEQFF.

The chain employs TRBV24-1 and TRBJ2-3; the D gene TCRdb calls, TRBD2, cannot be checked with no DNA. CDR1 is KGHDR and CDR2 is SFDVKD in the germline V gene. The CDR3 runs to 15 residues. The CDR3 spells CATATPGLAGDTQYF.

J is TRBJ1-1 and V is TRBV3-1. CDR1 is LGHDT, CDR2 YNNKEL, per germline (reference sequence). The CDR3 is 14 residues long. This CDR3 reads CASSQVWVGTEAFF.

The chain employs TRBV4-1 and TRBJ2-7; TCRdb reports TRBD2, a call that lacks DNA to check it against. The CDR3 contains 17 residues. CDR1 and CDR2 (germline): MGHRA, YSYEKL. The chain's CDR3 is CASSHMSTSGRAYEQYF.

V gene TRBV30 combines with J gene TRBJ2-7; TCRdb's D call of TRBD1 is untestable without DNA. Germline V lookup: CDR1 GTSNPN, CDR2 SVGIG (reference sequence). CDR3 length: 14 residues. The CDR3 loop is CAWSEIDRGYEQYF.

The CDR3 region is CSVDPSYQETQYF. The rearrangement joins TRBV29-1 to TRBJ2-5. Germline lookup yields CDR1 SQVTM and CDR2 ANQGSEA. CDR3 length: 13 amino acids.

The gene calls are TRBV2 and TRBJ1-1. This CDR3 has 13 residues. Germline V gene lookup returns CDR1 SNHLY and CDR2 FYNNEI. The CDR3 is CVSRDTLNTEAFF.

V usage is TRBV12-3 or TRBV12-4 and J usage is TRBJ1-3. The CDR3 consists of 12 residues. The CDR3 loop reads CASSLGSYTIYF.

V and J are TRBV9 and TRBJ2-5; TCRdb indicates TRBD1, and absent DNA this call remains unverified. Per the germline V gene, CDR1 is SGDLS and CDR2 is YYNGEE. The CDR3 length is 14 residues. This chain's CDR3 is CASSVGQDKETQYF.

The CDR3 region is CSVVGALGVYGYTF. This chain uses TRBV29-1 with TRBJ1-2; without DNA, the TCRdb call of TRBD1 cannot be checked. Germline V CDR1 and CDR2: SQVTM, ANQGSEA. The CDR3 has 14 amino acids.

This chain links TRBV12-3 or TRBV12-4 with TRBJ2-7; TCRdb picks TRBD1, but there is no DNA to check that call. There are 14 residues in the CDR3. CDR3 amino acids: CASSLSGGDYEQYF.

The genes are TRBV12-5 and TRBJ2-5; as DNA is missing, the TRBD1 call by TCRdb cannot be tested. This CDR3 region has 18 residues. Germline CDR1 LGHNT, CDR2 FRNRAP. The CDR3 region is CASGPYVPGQAYPRTQYF.

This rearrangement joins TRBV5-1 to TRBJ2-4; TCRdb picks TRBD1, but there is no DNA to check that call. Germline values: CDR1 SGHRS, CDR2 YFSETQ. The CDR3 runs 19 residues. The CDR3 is CASSTSSPDRAVAKNIQYF.

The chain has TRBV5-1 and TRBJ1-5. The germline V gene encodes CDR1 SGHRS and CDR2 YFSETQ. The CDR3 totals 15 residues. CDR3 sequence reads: CASSLYGDSNQPQHF.

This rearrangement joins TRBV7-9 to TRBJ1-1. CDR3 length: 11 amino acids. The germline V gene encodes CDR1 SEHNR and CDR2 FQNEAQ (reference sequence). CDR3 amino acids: CASSVSLEAFF.

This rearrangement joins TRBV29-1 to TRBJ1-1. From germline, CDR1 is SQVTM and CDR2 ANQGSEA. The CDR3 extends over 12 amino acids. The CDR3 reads CSVDAAGTEAFF.

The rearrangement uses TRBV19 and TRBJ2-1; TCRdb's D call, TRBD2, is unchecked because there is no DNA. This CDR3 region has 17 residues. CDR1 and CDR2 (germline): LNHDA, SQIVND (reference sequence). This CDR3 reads CASSVTPDSGPYNEQFF.